The 2 T cell receptor beta chains below come from one sample, sequenced in a study of cytomegalovirus exposure and HLA in healthy donors. Primers: 60 Vbeta forward and 13 Jbeta reverse. Method: immunoSEQ multiplex PCR; TCRdb's copy keeps in-frame clones and lacks some. The table has some 100,000 clones, about three quarters seen once. The source material was PBMCs. The origin of the receptors is a woman aged 45-65 years in good health and CMV-seropositive.

CDR3 amino acids: CASSTQISTDTQYF. The DNA of the CDR3 is TGTGCCAGTAGTACACAGATCAGCACAGATACGCAGTATTTT. The genes are TRBV19 and TRBJ2-3; D remains ambiguous. The length of the CDR3 is 14 residues. The germline CDR1 and CDR2 sequences are LNHDA and SQIVND (reference sequence). V was shortened by 4 bases and J by 0 bases, with 8 bases between the two germline ends.

This clone was seen just once. CDR3 in DNA: TGCGCCAGCAGCCAAGACTCACAGGGGAGCGGTTATGAGCAGTTCTTC. This gives the protein CASSQDSQGSGYEQFF. The chain employs TRBV4-3 and TRBJ2-1; 7 bases match TRBD1. Germline CDR1 is LGHNA and CDR2 is YSLEER. The CDR3 is made up of 16 amino acids. V dropped 0 bases and J dropped 8; count of bases not matched to a gene: 10.